This TCR beta chain is drawn from a study of robustness of blood B and T cell sequencing (dated by TCRdb to 2016 to 2019). Broadly, across the study: The study aimed to determine how much peripheral blood is needed to reliably characterize an individual's TCRbeta and IgG repertoires. As technical replicates, two replicate TCRbeta cDNA libraries were made from one shared RNA pool taken from a single 10 ml draw. TCRbeta and IgG repertoires were quantified in each of the roughly 10 independently drawn blood samples. Beyond this particular receptor, the publication reports: EDTA tubes required immediate fractionation, limiting use in multi-site collections. The TCRbeta rarefaction curves did not fully level off, which suggests either under-sequencing or many low-abundance clonotypes. Pooling tubes did not increase the overlap of rare TCRbeta clonotypes, which implies that much larger blood volumes would be needed to capture rare TCRbeta clonotypes. The 1,000 most abundant TCRbeta clonotypes from the pooled draws were found in every single 10 ml sample. Coverage of the top 10,000 TCRbeta clonotypes approached saturation when 3 or 4 tubes (roughly 27-40 ml blood) were combined. Of the top 10,000 TCRbeta clonotypes in one technical replicate library, around 95% were also found in the other technical replicate library. One pair of TCRbeta libraries showed evidence of cross-contamination, likely from batch processing; the shared UMI-sequence pairs were removed.

Receptors were amplified or captured by PCR. The sample was run on an Illumina MiSeq. SMARTScribe reverse transcriptase and a 5' template-switch oligo, by which a universal priming site was added, were used for cDNA synthesis. The template-switch oligo carried a 12-nucleotide random unique molecular identifier (UMI) that tagged each cDNA molecule. During reverse transcription, TCRbeta transcripts were targeted by chain-specific reverse primers. Uracil DNA glycosylase treatment removed residual template-switch adapters, and cDNA was purified with a Qiagen MinElute kit. The first PCR ran for around 23 cycles with KAPA HiFi HotStart ReadyMix and step-out primers, divided among four 50 microliter reactions. Products of the first-round PCR were gel-purified before additional amplification. Illumina Nextera adapters were attached in a second roughly 8-cycle PCR, after which libraries were purified and pooled. A 50-nucleotide 5' read captured the UMI barcode for each TCRbeta molecule. For the original study's pipeline: Using the MIGEC toolkit, reads were grouped by UMI into consensus reads. PEAR was used to merge forward and reverse consensus reads, producing the final reads. Identical UMI-sequence pairs found in more than one library were treated as cross-sample contamination and removed by a custom decontamination script. MIGMAP, a wrapper around IgBLAST, was used to carry out V(D)J assignment and CDR3 extraction. A TCR clonotype was defined as sharing the same V gene, J gene and CDR3 amino acid sequence, and CDR1 and CDR2 were not sequenced. The public sequencing data were trimmed at Q25 with fastp and processed into clonotypes with MiXCR by TCRdb, which kept only in-frame beta chains. CDR3 protein duplicates are merged, each entry listing the most common genes and DNA. The V and J calls here are based on TCRdb, not the publication. Here the sample has roughly 3,600 distinct CDR3 sequences; around half occur a single time. The biggest ten clones account for roughly a quarter of the sample.

mRNA, which captures expressed receptors, was used instead of genomic DNA for quantification of TCRbeta repertoires. Leukocytes from the buffy coat were collected into Trizol, and RNA was extracted using the Direct-zol RNA MiniPrep Plus kit with no cell sorting. To separate plasma, buffy coat and red blood cells, the EDTA blood tubes were centrifuged right away at 4 degrees C. Trimming takes 4 bases off V and 6 bases off J; junction bases not matched to a gene: 10. Its CDR3 holds 17 amino acids, cysteine through phenylalanine. Of the read, only the CDR3 DNA is kept; its 51 bases are in frame from base 1. Looking up the germline V gene yields CDR1 KGHDR and CDR2 SFDVKD. A note on this clonotype: What antigen it recognizes has not been identified. No much larger clone exists at a distance of one base, and base qualities are not known.

Recombination joined TRBV24-1 with TRBJ2-2; 10 central nucleotides agree with TRBD1. The receptor comes from a human donor in good health. Material for sequencing was peripheral blood. The nucleotides read TGTGCCACCAGTGACAAACCCCGGACAGGGGGGTCCGGGGAGCTGTTTTTT. The resulting protein is CATSDKPRTGGSGELFF.